This T cell receptor beta chain was sequenced during a study of vaccination effects on CD4 cells after COVID-19. Using immunoSEQ multiplex PCR, the repertoire was profiled, and TCRdb retains in-frame clones only, with some absent. The profile shows more than 25,000 clones, approximately 61% of them singletons. Sequencing in the ViraFEST assay came after antigen-specific CD4+ T cells had been expanded with viral peptide pools, which were used to stimulate PBMC. Isolation of CD4+ T cells took place after approximately ten days of culture. On this clone: Its antigen is not identified.

Specimen: CD4+ T cells from PBMCs cultured with HCoV-229E spike peptides, collected before COVID-19 vaccination. This sequence was found in a human donor who received a COVID-19 vaccine.

CDR3 bases: TGTGCCAGCAGATTATACATGAACACTGAAGCTTTCTTT. It codes for CASRLYMNTEAFF. The V gene is TRBV7-3, the J gene TRBJ1-1; D uncertain. This CDR3 has 13 residues. CDR1 is SGHTA and CDR2 is FQGTGA in the germline V gene. Trimming took off 6 bases at V and 0 bases at J, with 8 bases between the two ends.